The 21 T cell receptor beta chains given below trace back to one sample, sequenced in a study of T cell responses to AZD1222 COVID-19 vaccine. The table came from immunoSEQ multiplex PCR; TCRdb's copy has only in-frame clones and leaves some out. The sample holds some 120,000 clones, about nine tenths seen once. Sequenced here: peripheral blood, sampled on day 0 of AZD1222 vaccination. These receptors came from an adult in good health.

V is TRBV7-2 and J is TRBJ1-1; D perhaps matches TRBD1 (5 bases). V was cut by 5 bases and J by 4 bases, with 11 bases left in between. CDR1 and CDR2 from the germline V gene are SGHTA and FQGNSA. The CDR3 consists of 13 residues. The CDR3 loop reads CASSQRGVTEAFF. The CDR3 DNA reads TGTGCCAGCAGCCAAAGAGGGGTCACTGAAGCTTTCTTT.

V usage is TRBV28 and J usage is TRBJ1-6; D gene uncertain. The CDR3 is made up of 16 amino acids. Germline V CDR1 and CDR2: MDHEN, SYDVKM. V lost 8 bases and J 3 bases, leaving 17 bases between the germline ends. CDR3 DNA: TGTGCCAGCTTAAACGGGTCTCTATTCTATAATTCACCCCTCCACTTT. Protein product: CASLNGSLFYNSPLHF. The entire variable domain, with the rest obtained from reference TRBV28 and TRBJ1-6, is as follows: DVKVTQSSRYLVKRTGEKVFLECVQDMDHENMFWYRQDPGLGLRLIYFSYDVKMKEKGDIPEGYSVSREKKERFSLILESASTNQTSMYLCASLNGSLFYNSPLHFGNGTRLTVT.

V usage is TRBV18 and J usage is TRBJ1-1; 9 positions match TRBD1. The J segment lost 4 bases and the V segment lost 2 bases, leaving 2 bases of the junction unmatched. Germline CDR1 is KGHSH and CDR2 is LQKENI. The CDR3 consists of 14 residues. The CDR3 coding sequence is TGTGCCAGCTCACCAGGGGGACAGGGCACTGAAGCTTTCTTT. This encodes CASSPGGQGTEAFF.

The chain uses TRBV7-2 and TRBJ2-7; 12 nucleotides line up with TRBD2. Germline V lookup: CDR1 SGHTA, CDR2 FQGNSA. V was clipped by 5 bases and J by 2 bases; unmatched bases: 4. CDR3 length: 15 amino acids. CDR3 amino acids: CASSPRTSGTYEQYF. CDR3 sequence (DNA): TGTGCCAGCAGCCCGCGGACTAGCGGGACCTACGAGCAGTACTTC.

The rearrangement links TRBV28 to TRBJ1-6; D ambiguous. Trimming took 5 bases from V and 10 from J, leaving 15 bases between them. This CDR3 has 14 amino acids. The germline CDR1 and CDR2 sequences are MDHEN and SYDVKM. CDR3 protein: CASSPMGGRSPLHF. The CDR3 coding sequence is TGTGCCAGCAGTCCCATGGGTGGTCGGTCACCCCTCCACTTT.

The chain has TRBV5-1 and TRBJ1-3; D gene unclear. The CDR3 consists of 15 residues. The germline gives CDR1 SGHRS, CDR2 YFSETQ. Trimming took 4 bases from V and 0 from J, leaving 11 bases between them. Here the CDR3 reads CASSPDWYSGNTIYF. DNA of the CDR3: TGCGCCAGCAGCCCGGACTGGTACTCTGGAAACACCATATATTTT. Together with reference TRBV5-1 and TRBJ1-3, the CDR3 gives the full variable domain: KAGVTQTPRYLIKTRGQQVTLSCSPISGHRSVSWYQQTPGQGLQFLFEYFSETQRNKGNFPGRFSGRQFSNSRSEMNVSTLELGDSALYLCASSPDWYSGNTIYFGEGSWLTVV.

The V and J genes are TRBV19 and TRBJ2-1, with D possibly TRBD1 on 7 matching bases. This CDR3 comprises 17 residues. Germline CDR1 LNHDA, CDR2 SQIVND (reference sequence). The V gene lost 4 bases and the J gene lost 5 bases, with 21 bases spanning the gap. CDR3 amino acids: CASSTYSGGGHDNEQFF. CDR3 coding DNA: TGTGCCAGTAGTACCTATTCAGGAGGGGGCCACGACAATGAGCAGTTCTTC.

This clone was detected once. The J gene is TRBJ1-5, the V gene TRBV9; weak D call: TRBD1 (6 bases). Per the germline V gene, CDR1 is SGDLS and CDR2 is YYNGEE. The CDR3 totals 13 residues. V lost 4 bases and J lost 5, with 10 bases in between. The CDR3 loop is CASSRTADQPQHF. CDR3 DNA sequence: TGTGCCAGCAGCAGGACAGCGGATCAGCCCCAGCATTTT.

This chain links TRBV9 with TRBJ2-5, with TRBD2 matching over 9 bases. Unmatched junction bases numbered 8, after V lost 4 bases and J lost 1 base. The CDR3 totals 16 residues. In germline, CDR1 is SGDLS, CDR2 YYNGEE. The CDR3 sequence: CASSPGGAGGQETQYF. CDR3 bases: TGTGCCAGCAGCCCGGGGGGAGCGGGGGGCCAAGAGACCCAGTACTTC.

The chain couples TRBV4-3 to TRBJ1-2; the match to TRBD1 covers 9 bases. Trimming cost V 3 bases and J 3 bases; bases outside gene matches: 5. CDR3 size: 15 residues. The germline V gene encodes CDR1 LGHNA and CDR2 YSLEER. CDR3 in amino acids: CASSQRTGADYGYTF. The CDR3 region has the DNA TGCGCCAGCAGCCAGAGGACAGGGGCTGACTATGGCTACACCTTC.

This clone was recorded once. The genes are TRBV7-9 and TRBJ2-1; 12 bases line up with TRBD1. This CDR3 has 13 residues. Germline V gene lookup returns CDR1 SEHNR and CDR2 FQNEAQ (reference sequence). The J segment lost 8 bases and the V segment lost 10 bases, leaving 6 bases of the junction unmatched. This CDR3 reads CAIRDRGLDEQFF. The CDR3 nucleotides read TGTGCCATCCGGGACAGGGGGCTGGATGAGCAGTTCTTC.

CDR3: CASSYSGTGSNQPQHF. Written as DNA, the CDR3 is TGTGCCAGCAGTTACTCGGGAACGGGAAGCAATCAGCCCCAGCATTTT. V and J are TRBV6-5 and TRBJ1-5; the D is unclear. The CDR3 consists of 16 residues. Germline CDR1 and CDR2: MNHEY and SVGAGI. Trimming took 0 bases from V and 1 from J, leaving 10 bases between them.

The rearrangement uses TRBV9 and TRBJ1-5; D ambiguous. The length of the CDR3 is 14 residues. CDR1 is SGDLS and CDR2 is YYNGEE in the germline V gene. The ends were cut back, 9 bases at V and 1 base at J, with 14 bases in the middle. DNA for the CDR3: TGTGCCAAACCCGGTCTATGGAGCAATCAGCCCCAGCATTTT. It is translated as CAKPGLWSNQPQHF.

This clone was found once. The V call is TRBV5-1, the J call TRBJ1-1, with D unresolved. V was clipped by 2 bases and J by 1 base, with 9 bases between them. CDR3 size: 14 residues. CDR1 and CDR2 from the germline V gene are SGHRS and YFSETQ. CDR3 loop: CASSFGVSNTEAFF. CDR3 coding DNA: TGCGCCAGCAGCTTCGGAGTTTCGAACACTGAAGCTTTCTTT. The whole variable domain, remainder taken from reference TRBV5-1 and TRBJ1-1, is KAGVTQTPRYLIKTRGQQVTLSCSPISGHRSVSWYQQTPGQGLQFLFEYFSETQRNKGNFPGRFSGRQFSNSRSEMNVSTLELGDSALYLCASSFGVSNTEAFFGQGTRLTVV.

The V gene is TRBV5-1, the J gene TRBJ2-1, with 7 bases matching TRBD2. This CDR3 has 15 amino acids. The germline gives CDR1 SGHRS, CDR2 YFSETQ. The V gene end was trimmed by 0 bases and the J gene end by 0 bases; junction bases not matched to a gene: 0. The CDR3 nucleotides read TGCGCCAGCAGCTTGGCTAGCGGCTCCTACAATGAGCAGTTCTTC. It specifies CASSLASGSYNEQFF.

The chain couples TRBV7-9 to TRBJ1-4; D gene ambiguous. V lost 1 base and J 4 bases, leaving 7 bases between the germline ends. This CDR3 is 14 amino acids long. The germline gives CDR1 SEHNR, CDR2 FQNEAQ (reference sequence). The CDR3 DNA follows: TGTGCCAGCAGCTTAGTACAGATTAATGAAAAACTGTTTTTT. Protein: CASSLVQINEKLFF.

The chain uses TRBV19 and TRBJ1-1; D is possibly TRBD1 (5 bases). With 3 bases removed from V and 4 bases from J, the gap between germline ends came to 12 bases. The V gene's germline CDR1 is LNHDA and CDR2 SQIVND (reference sequence). The CDR3 runs to 14 residues. CDR3: CASSIGAESTEAFF. Written as DNA, the CDR3 is TGTGCCAGTAGTATCGGGGCCGAGAGCACTGAAGCTTTCTTT.

The chain links TRBV7-2 to TRBJ2-5; D uncertain. The CDR3 has 11 residues. CDR1 and CDR2 from the germline V gene are SGHTA and FQGNSA. Between the trimmed V and J ends, which lost 3 bases and 4 bases, there was a span of 3 bases. The chain's CDR3 is CASSFLETQYF. CDR3 DNA: TGTGCCAGCAGCTTTTTAGAGACCCAGTACTTC.

This clone was counted once. V usage is TRBV19 and J usage is TRBJ2-3, with no clear D. V lost 5 bases and J 0 bases, leaving 12 bases between the germline ends. CDR3 length: 15 residues. From germline, CDR1 is LNHDA and CDR2 SQIVND (reference sequence). In nucleotides, the CDR3 is TGTGCCAGTAGTCCCTGGACGGAGAGCACAGATACGCAGTATTTT. Translating gives CASSPWTESTDTQYF.

The chain has TRBV7-8 and TRBJ2-3; D gene uncertain. Germline CDR1 SGHVS, CDR2 FQNEAQ. The CDR3 length is 15 residues. Trimming removed 4 bases from V and 2 bases from J, with 13 bases in between. The CDR3 DNA is TGTGCCAGCAGCTATCTAGTGGACCCCACAGATACGCAGTATTTT. Translation: CASSYLVDPTDTQYF. Full variable domain (outside the CDR3, taken from reference TRBV7-8 and TRBJ2-3): GAGVSQSPRYKVAKRGQDVALRCDPISGHVSLFWYQQALGQGPEFLTYFQNEAQLDKSGLPSDRFFAERPEGSVSTLKIQRTQQEDSAVYLCASSYLVDPTDTQYFGPGTRLTVL.

This chain connects TRBV4-3 to TRBJ2-7, with D perhaps TRBD1 (5 bases). The germline CDR1 and CDR2 sequences are LGHNA and YSLEER. V lost 2 bases and J 4 bases, leaving 15 bases between the germline ends. This CDR3 has 15 residues. DNA of the CDR3: TGCGCCAGCAGCCAACTCTACTCAGGGCCTTACGAGCAGTACTTC. Translation gives CASSQLYSGPYEQYF.